One and the same sample provided the 11 T cell receptor beta chains below, sequenced in a study of blood T cell repertoires in COVID-19. The table came from immunoSEQ multiplex PCR; TCRdb's copy has only in-frame clones and leaves some out. The sample gives 200,000 to 250,000 clones, 70% to 85% of which show up once; approximately 13% is in the top ten. The sequenced material came from peripheral blood. These receptors were taken from a human donor in a cohort sampled during active COVID-19.

This chain uses TRBV6-5 with TRBJ2-7; TRBD2 matches at 7 bases. V lost 6 bases to trimming and J lost 3 bases; unmatched junction nucleotides: 5. The CDR3 is 13 residues long. In germline, CDR1 is MNHEY, CDR2 SVGAGI. CDR3 residues: CASSLGTNYEQYF. In DNA, the CDR3 is TGTGCCAGCAGCCTCGGGACTAACTACGAGCAGTACTTC.

J is TRBJ2-3 and V is TRBV7-9, with D hard to call. The germline gives CDR1 SEHNR, CDR2 FQNEAQ (reference sequence). The CDR3 has 15 amino acids. Trimming stripped 4 bases from V and 3 bases from J, with 14 bases between. DNA of the CDR3: TGTGCCAGCAGCTATGCGGTCTATAGGACAGATACGCAGTATTTT. It yields the protein CASSYAVYRTDTQYF.

This chain joins TRBV4-1 and TRBJ2-7; D uncertain. The V end lost 0 bases, the J end lost 3 bases, and 9 bases lay between the germline ends. The CDR3 loop spans 14 amino acids. Germline V gives CDR1 MGHRA, CDR2 YSYEKL. In nucleotides, the CDR3 is TGCGCCAGCAGCCAAGATGAGGCATTCTACGAGCAGTACTTC. Translating it yields CASSQDEAFYEQYF.

The chain joins TRBV18 to TRBJ1-5, with D unresolved. Trimming shortened V by 6 bases and J by 3 bases, and 9 bases separated the two germline ends. The CDR3 has 13 amino acids. CDR1 and CDR2 from the germline V gene are KGHSH and LQKENI. CDR3 amino acids: CASSPTFNQPQHF. The CDR3 coding sequence is TGTGCCAGCTCTCCAACTTTCAATCAGCCCCAGCATTTT.

The V gene is TRBV28, the J gene TRBJ1-5, with no clear D. The V and J ends lost 7 bases and 0 bases respectively, with 13 bases between them. There are 15 residues in the CDR3. CDR1 MDHEN and CDR2 SYDVKM come from the germline V gene. The CDR3 coding sequence is TGTGCCAGCACCATACAGCCTTATAGCAATCAGCCCCAGCATTTT. Amino acid sequence: CASTIQPYSNQPQHF. The complete variable domain, with remaining parts taken from reference TRBV28 and TRBJ1-5, reads DVKVTQSSRYLVKRTGEKVFLECVQDMDHENMFWYRQDPGLGLRLIYFSYDVKMKEKGDIPEGYSVSREKKERFSLILESASTNQTSMYLCASTIQPYSNQPQHFGDGTRLSIL.

The chain is built from TRBV27 and TRBJ2-3; D is possibly TRBD2 (6 bases). This CDR3 comprises 14 residues. V was cut by 5 bases and J by 13 bases, with 22 bases left in between. Germline assignment: CDR1 MNHEY and CDR2 SMNVEV (reference sequence). The CDR3 loop is CASSPHARAGGEYF. The CDR3 bases are TGTGCCAGCAGTCCCCACGCGAGGGCCGGGGGAGAGTATTTT.

This rearrangement joins TRBV7-9 to TRBJ1-2; 7 bases agree with TRBD1. The CDR3 contains 15 residues. The germline V gene has CDR1 SEHNR and CDR2 FQNEAQ (reference sequence). Germline trimming cut 3 bases from V and 7 bases from J; bases unmatched to any gene: 11. This chain's CDR3 is CASSFPVGGKFGYTF. The DNA for the CDR3 is TGTGCCAGCAGCTTTCCGGTAGGGGGCAAGTTTGGCTACACCTTC.

The rearrangement uses TRBV6-5 and TRBJ1-3, with 7 bases aligning to TRBD1. J gave up 4 bases and V 6 bases, and 6 bases lay outside the gene matches. This CDR3 contains 14 residues. Germline values: CDR1 MNHEY, CDR2 SVGAGI. CDR3 protein: CASRKGGSGNTIYF. The CDR3 DNA is TGTGCCAGCAGGAAAGGGGGCTCGGGAAACACCATATATTTT.

The rearrangement uses TRBV5-6 and TRBJ2-4; D might be TRBD2 (6 bases). The V and J ends lost 0 bases and 1 base respectively, with 14 bases between them. The CDR3 is made up of 17 amino acids. Germline V lookup: CDR1 SGHDT, CDR2 YYEEEE. The CDR3 nucleotides read TGTGCCAGCAGCTTGGCGTTGACGGGGGTGGCCAAAAACATTCAGTACTTC. It is translated as CASSLALTGVAKNIQYF. Combining the CDR3 with reference TRBV5-6 and TRBJ2-4 gives the whole variable domain DAGVTQSPTHLIKTRGQQVTLRCSPKSGHDTVSWYQQALGQGPQFIFQYYEEEERQRGNFPDRFSGHQFPNYSSELNVNALLLGDSALYLCASSLALTGVAKNIQYFGAGTRLSVL.

The chain uses TRBV27 and TRBJ2-5; 8 bases fit TRBD2. The CDR3 is made up of 15 amino acids. V lost 6 bases and J lost 2; bases outside the gene matches: 8. Germline lookup yields CDR1 MNHEY and CDR2 SMNVEV (reference sequence). Written as DNA, the CDR3 is TGTGCCAGCAGCTGGGGAGCGGGAGATCAAGAGACCCAGTACTTC. Translation gives CASSWGAGDQETQYF.

The chain couples TRBV5-1 to TRBJ2-1; a weak D match, TRBD2 (5 bases). Germline V gene lookup returns CDR1 SGHRS and CDR2 YFSETQ. V was clipped by 0 bases and J by 7 bases, with 14 bases between them. The CDR3 is made up of 15 amino acids. The CDR3 reads CASSLEGSIYNEQFF. The CDR3 DNA is TGCGCCAGCAGCTTGGAAGGGAGTATCTATAATGAGCAGTTCTTC.